Shown below are 9 T cell receptor beta chains from a single sample sequenced in a study of blood T cell repertoires in COVID-19. Method: immunoSEQ multiplex PCR; TCRdb's copy keeps in-frame clones and lacks some. The sample lists around 130,000 clones, around 89% occurring once. The source material was peripheral blood. These receptors originate from a man in his forties or fifties with active or convalescent COVID-19.

V usage is TRBV15 and J usage is TRBJ2-7; 7 positions agree with TRBD1. The CDR3 has 15 amino acids. Trimming cost V 0 bases and J 2 bases; bases outside gene matches: 4. Germline V gene sequence: CDR1 LNHNV, CDR2 YYDKDF (reference sequence). The CDR3 is CATSRDPGGPYEQYF. The CDR3 bases are TGTGCCACCAGCAGAGATCCAGGGGGTCCCTACGAGCAGTACTTC.

This chain connects TRBV2 to TRBJ2-5, with 11 positions matching TRBD2. CDR3 length equals 15 residues. Per germline, CDR1 SNHLY and CDR2 FYNNEI. Unmatched junction bases numbered 8, after V lost 7 bases and J lost 4 bases. This chain's CDR3 is CASNRLAGTTETQYF. The CDR3 DNA reads TGTGCCAGCAATCGACTAGCGGGAACGACAGAGACCCAGTACTTC.

V is TRBV5-6 and J is TRBJ1-5; D is unclear. The CDR3 runs to 14 residues. V was clipped by 1 base and J by 5 bases, with 10 bases between them. The germline gives CDR1 SGHDT, CDR2 YYEEEE. The CDR3 DNA is TGTGCCAGCAGCTTGTCGGGGAACCATCAGCCCCAGCATTTT. Protein sequence: CASSLSGNHQPQHF.

The rearrangement links TRBV5-1 to TRBJ2-2; perhaps TRBD1 as D (6 bases). Germline V gene data show CDR1 as SGHRS and CDR2 as YFSETQ. The CDR3 loop spans 15 amino acids. Trimming pared 0 bases from V and 7 bases from J, leaving 13 bases between. The CDR3: CASSLEAGARGELFF. The CDR3 DNA sequence: TGCGCCAGCAGCTTGGAGGCAGGGGCTCGCGGGGAGCTGTTTTTT.

The genes are TRBV13 and TRBJ1-4, with D perhaps TRBD1 (5 bases). The CDR3 has 18 amino acids. Germline lookup yields CDR1 PRHDT and CDR2 FYEKMQ (reference sequence). The V end lost 4 bases, the J end lost 0 bases, and 18 bases lay between the germline ends. The CDR3 reads CASSSRGRGRATNEKLFF. CDR3 DNA sequence: TGTGCCAGCAGCTCACGCGGGAGGGGCCGTGCAACTAATGAAAAACTGTTTTTT. The full variable domain, in which reference TRBV13 and TRBJ1-4 provide the parts outside the CDR3, is AAGVIQSPRHLIKEKRETATLKCYPIPRHDTVYWYQQGPGQDPQFLISFYEKMQSDKGSIPDRFSAQQFSDYHSELNMSSLELGDSALYFCASSSRGRGRATNEKLFFGSGTQLSVL.

The chain links TRBV19 to TRBJ1-5, with D possibly being TRBD1 (5 bases). CDR1 and CDR2 from the germline V gene are LNHDA and SQIVND (reference sequence). The CDR3 spans 17 residues. Trimming stripped 3 bases from V and 2 bases from J, with 17 bases between. The CDR3 loop reads CASSIRRGRGGNQPQHF. The CDR3 region has the DNA TGTGCCAGTAGTATCCGTAGGGGTCGGGGGGGCAATCAGCCCCAGCATTTT.

This clone occurred once. The chain carries TRBV6-5 and TRBJ2-2; 7 bases agree with TRBD1. The CDR3 has 14 residues. V lost 10 bases and J lost 0; bases outside the gene matches: 5. Germline CDR1 is MNHEY and CDR2 is SVGAGI. This chain's CDR3 is CATWTGANTGELFF. The CDR3 coding sequence is TGTGCCACCTGGACAGGAGCGAACACCGGGGAGCTGTTTTTT.

The J gene is TRBJ2-3, the V gene TRBV9; TRBD2 matches at 12 bases. Per germline, CDR1 SGDLS and CDR2 YYNGEE. CDR3 length equals 16 residues. Trimming removed 4 bases from V and 6 bases from J; junction bases left unmatched: 9. CDR3 nucleotide sequence: TGTGCCAGCAGCCCTTGGACTAGCGGGGTGATGGATACGCAGTATTTT. Amino acid sequence: CASSPWTSGVMDTQYF.

A single count supports this clone. The rearrangement links TRBV10-2 to TRBJ1-4; 7 bases are shared with TRBD1. Germline V gene sequence: CDR1 WSHSY, CDR2 SAAADI. Trimming at V came to 6 bases and at J to 4 bases, leaving 20 bases not matched to a gene. The CDR3 has 19 residues. The CDR3 DNA reads TGCGCCAGCAGCGGGAGAACAGGGACAGCCGAAAGAAGTAATGAAAAACTGTTTTTT. It specifies CASSGRTGTAERSNEKLFF.